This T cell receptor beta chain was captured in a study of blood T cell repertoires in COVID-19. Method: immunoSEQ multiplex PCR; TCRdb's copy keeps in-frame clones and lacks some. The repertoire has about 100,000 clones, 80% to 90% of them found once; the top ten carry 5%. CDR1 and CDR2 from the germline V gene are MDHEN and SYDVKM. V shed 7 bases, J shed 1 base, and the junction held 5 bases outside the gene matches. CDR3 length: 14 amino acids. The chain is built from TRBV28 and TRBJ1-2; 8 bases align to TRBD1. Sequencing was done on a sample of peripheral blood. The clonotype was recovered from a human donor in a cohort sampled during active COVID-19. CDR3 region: CASTPGQVNYGYTF. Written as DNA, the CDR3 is TGTGCCAGCACCCCGGGACAGGTTAACTATGGCTACACCTTC.